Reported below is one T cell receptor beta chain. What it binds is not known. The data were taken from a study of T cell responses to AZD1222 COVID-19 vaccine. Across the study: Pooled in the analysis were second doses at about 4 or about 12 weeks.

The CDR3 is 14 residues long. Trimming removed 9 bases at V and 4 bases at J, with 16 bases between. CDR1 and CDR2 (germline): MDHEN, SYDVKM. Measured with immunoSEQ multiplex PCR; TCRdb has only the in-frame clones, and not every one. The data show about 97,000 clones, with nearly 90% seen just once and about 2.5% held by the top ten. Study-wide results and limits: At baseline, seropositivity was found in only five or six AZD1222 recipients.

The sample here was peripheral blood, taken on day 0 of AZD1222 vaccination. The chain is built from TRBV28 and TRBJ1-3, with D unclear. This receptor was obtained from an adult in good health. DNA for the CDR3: TGTGCCAGTCTCACCGGGGTGGGGGGAAACACCATATATTTT. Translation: CASLTGVGGNTIYF.